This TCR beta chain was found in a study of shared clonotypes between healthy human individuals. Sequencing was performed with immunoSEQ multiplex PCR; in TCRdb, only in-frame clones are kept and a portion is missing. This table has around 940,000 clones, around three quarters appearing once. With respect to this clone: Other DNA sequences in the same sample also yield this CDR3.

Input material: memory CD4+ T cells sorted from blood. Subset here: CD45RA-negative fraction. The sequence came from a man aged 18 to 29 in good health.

The CDR3 loop reads CASSWTGVGEQYF. In nucleotides, the CDR3 is TGTGCCAGCAGCTGGACAGGGGTCGGCGAGCAGTACTTC. The V call is TRBV11-2, the J call TRBJ2-7, with 9 bases aligning to TRBD1. CDR1 is SGHAT, CDR2 FQNNGV, per germline. V lost 4 bases and J lost 6; bases outside the gene matches: 4. The CDR3 is made up of 13 amino acids.